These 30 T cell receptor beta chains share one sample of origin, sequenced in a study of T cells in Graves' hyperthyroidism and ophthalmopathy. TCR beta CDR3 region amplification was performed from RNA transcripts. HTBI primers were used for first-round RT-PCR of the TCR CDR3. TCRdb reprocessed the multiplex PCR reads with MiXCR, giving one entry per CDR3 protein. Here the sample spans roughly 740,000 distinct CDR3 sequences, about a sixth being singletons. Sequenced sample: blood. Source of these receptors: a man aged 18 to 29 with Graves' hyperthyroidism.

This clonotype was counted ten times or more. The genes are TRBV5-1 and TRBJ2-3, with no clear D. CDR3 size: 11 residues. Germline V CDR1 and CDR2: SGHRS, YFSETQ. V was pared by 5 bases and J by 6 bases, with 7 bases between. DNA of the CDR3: TGCGCCAGCAGAGAGTACGATACGCAGTATTTT. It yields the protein CASREYDTQYF.

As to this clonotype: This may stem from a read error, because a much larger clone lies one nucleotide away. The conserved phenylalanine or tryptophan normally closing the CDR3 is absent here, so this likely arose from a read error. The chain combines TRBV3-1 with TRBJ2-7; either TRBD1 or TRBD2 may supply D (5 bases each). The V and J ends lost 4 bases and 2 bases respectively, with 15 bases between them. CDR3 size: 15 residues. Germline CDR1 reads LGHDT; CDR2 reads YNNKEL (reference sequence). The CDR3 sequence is CASSRRTRGTYEQYL. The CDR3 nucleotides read TGTGCCAGCAGCCGACGGACACGGGGCACCTACGAGCAGTACCTC.

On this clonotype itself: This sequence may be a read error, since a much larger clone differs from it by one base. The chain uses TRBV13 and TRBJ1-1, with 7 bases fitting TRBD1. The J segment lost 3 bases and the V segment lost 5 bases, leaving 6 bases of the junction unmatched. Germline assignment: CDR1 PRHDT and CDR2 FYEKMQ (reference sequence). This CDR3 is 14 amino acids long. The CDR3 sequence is CASSGTVFYTEAFF. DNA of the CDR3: TGTGCCAGCAGCGGGACAGTATTTTACACTGAAGCTTTCTTT.

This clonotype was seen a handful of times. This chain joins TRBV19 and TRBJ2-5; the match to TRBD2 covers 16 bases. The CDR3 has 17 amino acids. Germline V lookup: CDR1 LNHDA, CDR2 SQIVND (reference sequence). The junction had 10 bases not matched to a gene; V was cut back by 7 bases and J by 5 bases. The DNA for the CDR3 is TGTGCCAGTACCCCCTCGGGACTAGCGGGAGGGATGGAGACCCAGTACTTC. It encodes CASTPSGLAGGMETQYF.

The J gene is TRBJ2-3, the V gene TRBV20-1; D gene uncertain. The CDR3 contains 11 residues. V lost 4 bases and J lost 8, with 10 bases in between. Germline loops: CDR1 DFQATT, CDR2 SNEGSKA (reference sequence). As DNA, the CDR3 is TGCAGTGCTACCTATTTGGCTACGCAGTATTTT. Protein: CSATYLATQYF.

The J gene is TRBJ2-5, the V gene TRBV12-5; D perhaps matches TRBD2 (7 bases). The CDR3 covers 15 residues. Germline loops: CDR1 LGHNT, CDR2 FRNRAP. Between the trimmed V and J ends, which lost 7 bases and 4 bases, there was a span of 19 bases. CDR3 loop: CASVPRGGAPETQYF. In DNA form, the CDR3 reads TGTGCTAGTGTCCCGAGGGGGGGGGCCCCAGAGACCCAGTACTTC.

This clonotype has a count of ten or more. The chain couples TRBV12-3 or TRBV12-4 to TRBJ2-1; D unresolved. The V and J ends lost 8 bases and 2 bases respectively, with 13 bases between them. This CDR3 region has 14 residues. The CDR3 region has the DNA TGTGCCAGCCAATATGCGGAGACCTACAATGAGCAGTTCTTC. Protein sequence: CASQYAETYNEQFF.

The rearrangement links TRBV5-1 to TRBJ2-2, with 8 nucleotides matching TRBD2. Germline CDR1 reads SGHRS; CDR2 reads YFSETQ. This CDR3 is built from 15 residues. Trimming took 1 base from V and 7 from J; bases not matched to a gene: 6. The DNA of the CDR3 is TGCGCCAGCAGCTTGCGGCAGCGGGAGTACGGGGAGCTGTTTTTT. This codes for CASSLRQREYGELFF.

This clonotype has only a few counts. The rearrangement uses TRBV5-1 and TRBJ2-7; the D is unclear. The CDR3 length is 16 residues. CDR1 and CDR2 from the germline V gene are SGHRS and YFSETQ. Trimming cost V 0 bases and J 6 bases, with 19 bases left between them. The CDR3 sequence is CASSLAPRRPEPEQYF. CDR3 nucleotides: TGCGCCAGCAGCTTGGCCCCCCGACGCCCGGAGCCCGAGCAGTACTTC. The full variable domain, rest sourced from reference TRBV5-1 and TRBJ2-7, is KAGVTQTPRYLIKTRGQQVTLSCSPISGHRSVSWYQQTPGQGLQFLFEYFSETQRNKGNFPGRFSGRQFSNSRSEMNVSTLELGDSALYLCASSLAPRRPEPEQYFGPGTRLTVT.

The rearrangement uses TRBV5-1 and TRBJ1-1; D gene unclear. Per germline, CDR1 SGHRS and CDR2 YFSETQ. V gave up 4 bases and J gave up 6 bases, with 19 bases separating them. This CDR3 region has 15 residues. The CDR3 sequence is CASSVDRTPLAEAFF. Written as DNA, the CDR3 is TGCGCCAGCAGCGTGGACCGGACGCCTCTGGCTGAAGCTTTCTTT.

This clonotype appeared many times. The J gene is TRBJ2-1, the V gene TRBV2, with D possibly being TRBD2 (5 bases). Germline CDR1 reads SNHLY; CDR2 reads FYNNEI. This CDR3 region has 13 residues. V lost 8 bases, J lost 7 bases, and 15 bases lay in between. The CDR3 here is CASGVRAANEQFF. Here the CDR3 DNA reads TGTGCCAGCGGGGTTAGAGCGGCGAATGAGCAGTTCTTC.

This chain's CDR3 is CASSLSGTDYGTQYF. The CDR3, as DNA: TGTGCCAGCAGCTTAAGCGGGACAGACTATGGGACCCAGTACTTC. V is TRBV7-2 and J is TRBJ2-5; D may be TRBD1 or TRBD2 (7 bases each). The CDR3 is 15 amino acids. V was cut by 2 bases and J by 7 bases, with 17 bases left in between. Germline values: CDR1 SGHTA, CDR2 FQGNSA.

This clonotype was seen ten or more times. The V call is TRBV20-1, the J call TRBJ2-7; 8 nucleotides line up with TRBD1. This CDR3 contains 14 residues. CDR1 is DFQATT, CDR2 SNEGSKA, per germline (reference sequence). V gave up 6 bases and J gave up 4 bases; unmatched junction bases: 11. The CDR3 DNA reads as TGCAGTGCAGATTCGACAGGGGAAGTATACGAGCAGTACTTC. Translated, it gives CSADSTGEVYEQYF.

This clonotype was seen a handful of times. The CDR3 is CASSMAGGNSPLHF. CDR3 coding DNA: TGTGCCAGTAGTATGGCAGGGGGCAATTCACCCCTCCACTTT. The chain combines TRBV19 with TRBJ1-6, with 8 bases fitting TRBD1. V lost 3 bases to trimming and J lost 7 bases; unmatched junction nucleotides: 2. CDR1 is LNHDA and CDR2 is SQIVND in the germline V gene (reference sequence). The length of the CDR3 is 14 residues.

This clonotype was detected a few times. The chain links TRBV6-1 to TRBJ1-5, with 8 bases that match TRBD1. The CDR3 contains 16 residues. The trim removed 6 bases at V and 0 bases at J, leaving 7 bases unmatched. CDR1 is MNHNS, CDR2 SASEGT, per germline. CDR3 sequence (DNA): TGTGCCAGCAGGGACAGGGAATGGGCTAGCAATCAGCCCCAGCATTTT. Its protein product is CASRDREWASNQPQHF.

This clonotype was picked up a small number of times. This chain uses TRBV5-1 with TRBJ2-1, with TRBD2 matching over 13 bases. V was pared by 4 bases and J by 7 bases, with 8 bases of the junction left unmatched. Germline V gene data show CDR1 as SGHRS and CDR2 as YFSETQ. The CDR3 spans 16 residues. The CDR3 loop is CASSPTGTSGVNEQFF. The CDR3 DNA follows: TGCGCCAGCAGCCCGACGGGGACTAGCGGGGTTAATGAGCAGTTCTTC.

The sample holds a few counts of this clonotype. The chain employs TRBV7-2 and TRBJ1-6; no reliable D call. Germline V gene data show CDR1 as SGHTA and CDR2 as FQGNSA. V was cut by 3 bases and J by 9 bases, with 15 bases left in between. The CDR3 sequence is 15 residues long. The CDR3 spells CASSFIDGAGSPLHF. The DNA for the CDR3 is TGTGCCAGCAGCTTTATTGACGGTGCGGGTTCACCCCTCCACTTT.

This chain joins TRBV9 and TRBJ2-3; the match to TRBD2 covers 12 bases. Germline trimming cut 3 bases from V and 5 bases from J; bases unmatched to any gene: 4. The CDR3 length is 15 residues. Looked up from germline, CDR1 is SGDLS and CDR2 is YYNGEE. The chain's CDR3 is CASSASGLAGDTQYF. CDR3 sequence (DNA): TGTGCCAGCAGCGCTTCGGGACTAGCGGGAGATACGCAGTATTTT.

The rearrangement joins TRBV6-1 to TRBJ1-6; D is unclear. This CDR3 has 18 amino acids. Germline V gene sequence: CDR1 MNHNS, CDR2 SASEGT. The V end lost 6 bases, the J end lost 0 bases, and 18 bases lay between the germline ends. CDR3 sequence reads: CASSFRPTGGSYNSPLHF. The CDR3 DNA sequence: TGTGCCAGCAGCTTCCGACCCACCGGCGGCTCCTATAATTCACCCCTCCACTTT.

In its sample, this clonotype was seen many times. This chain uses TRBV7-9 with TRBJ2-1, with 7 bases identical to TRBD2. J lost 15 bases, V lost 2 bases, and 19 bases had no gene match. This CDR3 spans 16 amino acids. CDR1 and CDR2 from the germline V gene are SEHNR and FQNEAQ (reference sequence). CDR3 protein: CASSLTGGSVGATGFF. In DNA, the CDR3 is TGTGCCAGCAGCTTAACGGGCGGGAGTGTCGGGGCGACGGGGTTCTTC.

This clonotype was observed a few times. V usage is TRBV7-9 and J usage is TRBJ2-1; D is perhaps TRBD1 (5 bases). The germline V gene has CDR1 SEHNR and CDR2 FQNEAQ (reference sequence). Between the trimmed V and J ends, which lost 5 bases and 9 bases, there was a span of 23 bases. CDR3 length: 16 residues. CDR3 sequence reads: CASSPRVPPVGGEQFF. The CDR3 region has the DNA TGTGCCAGCAGCCCCAGGGTCCCGCCAGTGGGCGGTGAGCAGTTCTTC.

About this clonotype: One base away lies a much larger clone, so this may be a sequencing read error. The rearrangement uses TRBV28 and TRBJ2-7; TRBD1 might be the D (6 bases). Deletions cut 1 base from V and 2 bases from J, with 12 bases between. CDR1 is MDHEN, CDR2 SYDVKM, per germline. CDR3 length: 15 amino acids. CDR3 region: CASSLYVTGTYEQYF. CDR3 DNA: TGTGCCAGCAGTTTATACGTGACAGGAACCTACGAGCAGTACTTC.

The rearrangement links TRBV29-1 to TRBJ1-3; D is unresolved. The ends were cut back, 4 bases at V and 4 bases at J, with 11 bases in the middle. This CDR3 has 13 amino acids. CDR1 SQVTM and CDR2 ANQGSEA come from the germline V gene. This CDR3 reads CSVVGVYGNTIYF. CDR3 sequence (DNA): TGCAGCGTTGTAGGAGTTTACGGAAACACCATATATTTT. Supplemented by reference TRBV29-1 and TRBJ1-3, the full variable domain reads SAVISQKPSRDICQRGTSLTIQCQVDSQVTMMFWYRQQPGQSLTLIATANQGSEATYESGFVIDKFPISRPNLTFSTLTVSNMSPEDSSIYLCSVVGVYGNTIYFGEGSWLTVV.

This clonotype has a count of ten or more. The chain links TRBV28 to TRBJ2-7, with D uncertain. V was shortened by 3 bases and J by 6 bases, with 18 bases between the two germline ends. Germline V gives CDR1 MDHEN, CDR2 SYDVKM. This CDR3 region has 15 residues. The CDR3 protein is CASSFEGRPFGEQYF. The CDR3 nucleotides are TGTGCCAGCAGTTTTGAAGGCAGGCCGTTCGGCGAGCAGTACTTC.

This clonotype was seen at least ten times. DNA of the CDR3: TGTGCCAGCAGTTTCGCTACCTACAATGAGCAGTTCTTC. Amino acid sequence: CASSFATYNEQFF. The rearrangement links TRBV28 to TRBJ2-1; D gene unclear. Germline assignment: CDR1 MDHEN and CDR2 SYDVKM. The CDR3 covers 13 residues. Trimming cost V 3 bases and J 2 bases, with 5 bases left between them.

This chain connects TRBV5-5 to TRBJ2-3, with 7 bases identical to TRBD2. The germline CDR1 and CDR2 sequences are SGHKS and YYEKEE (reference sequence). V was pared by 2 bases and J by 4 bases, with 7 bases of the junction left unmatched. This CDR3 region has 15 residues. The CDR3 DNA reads TGTGCCAGCAGCTTATTCGCGGGAGAATCAGATACGCAGTATTTT. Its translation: CASSLFAGESDTQYF.

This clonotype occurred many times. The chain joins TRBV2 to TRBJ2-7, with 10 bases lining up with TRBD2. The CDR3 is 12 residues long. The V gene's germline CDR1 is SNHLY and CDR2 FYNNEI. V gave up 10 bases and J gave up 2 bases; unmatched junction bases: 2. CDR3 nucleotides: TGTGCCACCGGACTAGCGGCCTACGAGCAGTACTTC. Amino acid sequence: CATGLAAYEQYF.

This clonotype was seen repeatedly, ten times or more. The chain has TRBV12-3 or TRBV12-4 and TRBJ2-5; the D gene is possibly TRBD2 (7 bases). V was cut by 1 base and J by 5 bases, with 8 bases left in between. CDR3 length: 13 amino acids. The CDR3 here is CASSLEGGETQYF. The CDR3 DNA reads TGTGCCAGCAGTTTAGAGGGGGGGGAGACCCAGTACTTC.

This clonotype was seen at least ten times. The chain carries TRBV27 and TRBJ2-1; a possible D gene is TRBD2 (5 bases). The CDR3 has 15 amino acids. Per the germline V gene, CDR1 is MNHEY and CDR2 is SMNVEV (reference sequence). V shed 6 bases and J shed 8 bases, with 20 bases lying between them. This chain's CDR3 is CASRLASPRVHEQFF. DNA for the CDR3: TGTGCCAGCAGGCTAGCAAGCCCCCGGGTTCATGAGCAGTTCTTC.

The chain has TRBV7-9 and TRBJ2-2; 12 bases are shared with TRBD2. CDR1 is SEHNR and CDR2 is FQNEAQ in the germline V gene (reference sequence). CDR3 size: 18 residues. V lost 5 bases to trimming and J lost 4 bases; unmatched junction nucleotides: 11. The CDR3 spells CASSPRTSGIAFTGELFF. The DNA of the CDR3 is TGTGCCAGCAGCCCCCGGACTAGCGGGATAGCTTTCACCGGGGAGCTGTTTTTT.